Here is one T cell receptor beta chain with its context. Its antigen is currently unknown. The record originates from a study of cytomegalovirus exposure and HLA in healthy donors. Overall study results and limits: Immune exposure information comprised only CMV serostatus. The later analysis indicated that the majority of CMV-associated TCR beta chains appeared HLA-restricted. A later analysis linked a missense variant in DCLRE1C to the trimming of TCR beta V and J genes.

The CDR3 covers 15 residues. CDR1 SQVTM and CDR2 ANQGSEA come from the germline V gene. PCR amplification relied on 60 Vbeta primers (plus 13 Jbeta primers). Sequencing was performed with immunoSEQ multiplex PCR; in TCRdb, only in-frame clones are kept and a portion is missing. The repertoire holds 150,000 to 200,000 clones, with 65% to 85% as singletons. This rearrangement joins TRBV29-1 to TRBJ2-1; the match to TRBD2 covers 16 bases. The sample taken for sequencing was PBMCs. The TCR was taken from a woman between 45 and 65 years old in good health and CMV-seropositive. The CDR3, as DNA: TGCACCGGGGGGACTAGCGGGGGGGCCTACAATGAGCAGTTCTTC. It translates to CTGGTSGGAYNEQFF.